Detailed here is one TCR beta chain. This sample was included in a study of blood T cell repertoires in COVID-19. Study at large: The United States, Italy and Spain were the sources of the acute and convalescent COVID-19 samples. PBMCs, B-cell-depleted T cells, or T cells were the source of the cDNA or gDNA that made up the material.

Methods used by the authors: Using reference gene primer amplification, nucleated cell counts were estimated. Only in-frame clones appear in the TCRdb table, and some are missing; sequencing was by immunoSEQ multiplex PCR. For V, J and clone size, that table is used; D and trimming come from the DNA. The sample lists approximately 140,000 clones; 85% were seen once. Per the germline V gene, CDR1 is KGHSH and CDR2 is LQKENI. The CDR3 consists of 14 residues. Trimming left V 1 base short and J 2 bases short, with 5 bases between. The rearrangement uses TRBV18 and TRBJ1-4; no firm D call. The specimen was peripheral blood. The clonotype comes from a woman aged 40 to 50 with active or convalescent COVID-19. CDR3 loop: CASSPRVTNEKLFF. Written as DNA, the CDR3 is TGTGCCAGCTCACCACGAGTTACTAATGAAAAACTGTTTTTT.